The 8 T cell receptor beta chains below all came from one sample that was sequenced in a study of regulatory T cells in long-lasting Graves disease. Documented time point: newly diagnosed GD, antithyroid drugs for less than 3 months. RNA extracted from PBMCs served as the sequencing template. Arm-PCR of CDR3 regions and iRepertoire HTBI primers were the basis on which TCR beta libraries were built. MiXCR, applied by TCRdb to the multiplex PCR reads, yields one record per CDR3 protein. The sample lists about 370,000 distinct CDR3 sequences; roughly 16% were seen once. This sample comprised peripheral blood mononuclear cells (PBMCs), obtained at new diagnosis, from a patient treated with antithyroid drugs. These receptors all stem from a female donor with Graves disease.

There are a few counts of this clonotype. V is TRBV6-2 or TRBV6-3 and J is TRBJ2-2, with a possible D match to TRBD2 (5 bases). This CDR3 region has 15 residues. Germline loops: CDR1 MNHEY, CDR2 SVGEGT. The germline V and J ends were trimmed by 2 bases and 3 bases, with 10 bases remaining between them. The CDR3 is CASSYAGRYTGELFF. CDR3 in DNA: TGTGCCAGCAGTTACGCGGGCCGCTACACCGGGGAGCTGTTTTTT.

Remarks on this clonotype: This may be a read error, as it is one base from a much larger clone. The gene calls are TRBV2 and TRBJ1-3; D is undetermined. This CDR3 has 15 amino acids. V lost 6 bases to trimming and J lost 8 bases, with 20 bases between them. CDR1 and CDR2 from the germline V gene are SNHLY and FYNNEI. The CDR3 spells CASRGPGSDGHTIYF. The CDR3 region has the DNA TGTGCCAGCAGGGGTCCGGGGTCCGATGGGCACACCATATATTTT.

At least ten counts were recorded for this clonotype. The genes are TRBV6-1 and TRBJ2-4; D is uncertain. Germline V gives CDR1 MNHNS, CDR2 SASEGT. There are 13 residues in the CDR3. V was shortened by 7 bases and J by 5 bases, with 12 bases between the two germline ends. CDR3 protein: CASTSYAENIQYF. CDR3 bases: TGTGCCAGCACTTCATACGCCGAAAACATTCAGTACTTC.

This clonotype was seen repeatedly, ten times or more. The V call is TRBV4-1, the J call TRBJ2-5; D assignment may be TRBD1 or TRBD2 (6 bases each). Germline values: CDR1 MGHRA, CDR2 YSYEKL. The CDR3 covers 17 residues. The V end was cut by 0 bases, the J end by 2 bases, with 16 bases between. Here the CDR3 DNA reads TGCGCCAGCAGCCAAGATAGCGGCGGGACACGGCAAGAGACCCAGTACTTC. It is translated as CASSQDSGGTRQETQYF.

The J gene is TRBJ1-2, the V gene TRBV28; D remains ambiguous. CDR3 length equals 12 residues. Germline V CDR1 and CDR2: MDHEN, SYDVKM. Deletions cut 6 bases from V and 7 bases from J, with 12 bases between. CDR3 residues: CASSRPPSGYTF. The DNA for the CDR3 is TGTGCCAGCAGCCGCCCCCCTAGTGGCTACACCTTC.

This clonotype was counted many times. CDR3 DNA: TGCAGTGCTAGAGATTTAGCGGGGGGGGGGAACAATGAGCAGTTCTTC. This codes for CSARDLAGGGNNEQFF. The V and J genes are TRBV20-1 and TRBJ2-1; 11 bases line up with TRBD2. The length of the CDR3 is 16 residues. In germline, CDR1 is DFQATT, CDR2 SNEGSKA (reference sequence). V lost 0 bases to trimming and J lost 5 bases; unmatched junction nucleotides: 6.

This clonotype was picked up many times. The V and J genes are TRBV3-1 and TRBJ1-2, with a tentative D call TRBD1 (6 bases). Germline CDR1 is LGHDT and CDR2 is YNNKEL (reference sequence). The CDR3 length is 17 residues. V lost 0 bases to trimming and J lost 2 bases, with 16 bases between them. The CDR3 protein is CASSQEWRGRGNYGYTF. The CDR3 nucleotides read TGTGCCAGCAGCCAAGAGTGGCGGGGGCGAGGGAACTATGGCTACACCTTC.

The sample holds many counts of this clonotype. V is TRBV2 and J is TRBJ2-7; 9 bases align to TRBD1. This CDR3 comprises 16 residues. CDR1 and CDR2 from the germline V gene are SNHLY and FYNNEI. V trimming: 7 bases; J trimming: 2 bases; junction bases outside the gene matches: 12. The CDR3 reads CASKGIFRDRAYEQYF. The CDR3 region has the DNA TGTGCCAGCAAGGGAATTTTCCGGGACAGGGCCTACGAGCAGTACTTC.